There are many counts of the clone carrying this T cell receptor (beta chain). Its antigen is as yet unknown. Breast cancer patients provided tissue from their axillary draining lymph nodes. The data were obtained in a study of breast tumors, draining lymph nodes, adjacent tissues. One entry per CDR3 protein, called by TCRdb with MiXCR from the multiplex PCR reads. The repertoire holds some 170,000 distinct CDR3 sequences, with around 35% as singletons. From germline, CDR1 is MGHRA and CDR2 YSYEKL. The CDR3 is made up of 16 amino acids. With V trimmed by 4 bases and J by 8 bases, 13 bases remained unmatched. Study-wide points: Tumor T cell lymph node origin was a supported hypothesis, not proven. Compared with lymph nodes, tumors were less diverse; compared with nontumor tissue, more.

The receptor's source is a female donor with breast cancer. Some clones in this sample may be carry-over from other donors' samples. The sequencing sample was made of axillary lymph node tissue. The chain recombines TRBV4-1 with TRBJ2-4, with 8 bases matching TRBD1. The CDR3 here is CASSPIIGQGLDIQYF. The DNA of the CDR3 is TGCGCCAGCAGCCCAATAATAGGACAGGGTCTTGACATTCAGTACTTC.